This T cell receptor (beta chain) was captured by sequencing in a study of response to subunit inactivated influenza vaccine. Study-level points and caveats: Each seasonal influenza vaccination, the authors suggested, recruits few new T cells.

This clonotype was seen more than once but under ten times. Its antigen is as yet unknown. MiXCR, applied by TCRdb to the RT-PCR reads, yields one record per CDR3 protein. There are around 790,000 distinct CDR3 sequences in the sample; 20% to 25% occur only once, and 10% lies in the top ten. V dropped 6 bases and J dropped 7 bases, with 12 bases sitting between them. CDR3 length: 11 residues. Germline-derived CDR1 and CDR2 are DFQATT and SNEGSKA (reference sequence). This TCR was recovered from a man aged 45-60 years who received an inactivated influenza vaccine. Material: PBMCs from blood, obtained around 5 days after vaccination. V and J are TRBV20-1 and TRBJ1-2, with no clear D. The CDR3 nucleotides are TGCAGTGCCGTAAGCCCGGCTGGCTACACCTTC. Translated, it gives CSAVSPAGYTF.